This T cell receptor beta chain was identified during a study of graft-versus-host responses after intestinal transplantation. Across the whole study: The study gave all recipients anti-thymocyte globulin induction, then tacrolimus and steroids for about 3 years.

This table comes from immunoSEQ multiplex PCR, and its TCRdb copy is limited to in-frame clones, with some not included. The sample carries approximately 5,500 clones, under 35% recorded once. Points from the study as a whole: In recipient marrow, GvH clones were found, and some appeared first in ileum or blood.

This CDR3 spans 13 amino acids. Germline CDR1 SGHRS, CDR2 YFSETQ. V shed 3 bases, J shed 11 bases, and the junction held 8 bases outside the gene matches. Responder cells that were proliferating and CFSE-low, both CD3+CD4+ and CD3+CD8+, were sorted after the reaction. The sequences come from alloreactive CD4+ T cells from a mixed lymphocyte reaction culture, collected before transplantation. Specified subset: CFSE-low proliferating T cells sorted from roughly 6-day pre-transplant mixed lymphocyte reaction (GvH or HvG direction). The source of this sequence is a human patient who was an organ donor for intestinal transplantation. The J gene is TRBJ2-4, the V gene TRBV5-1, with 7 nucleotides matching TRBD1. CDR3 coding DNA: TGCGCCAGCAGCTCGTCGGGTGGGACAGTTCAGTACTTC. Translation: CASSSSGGTVQYF.